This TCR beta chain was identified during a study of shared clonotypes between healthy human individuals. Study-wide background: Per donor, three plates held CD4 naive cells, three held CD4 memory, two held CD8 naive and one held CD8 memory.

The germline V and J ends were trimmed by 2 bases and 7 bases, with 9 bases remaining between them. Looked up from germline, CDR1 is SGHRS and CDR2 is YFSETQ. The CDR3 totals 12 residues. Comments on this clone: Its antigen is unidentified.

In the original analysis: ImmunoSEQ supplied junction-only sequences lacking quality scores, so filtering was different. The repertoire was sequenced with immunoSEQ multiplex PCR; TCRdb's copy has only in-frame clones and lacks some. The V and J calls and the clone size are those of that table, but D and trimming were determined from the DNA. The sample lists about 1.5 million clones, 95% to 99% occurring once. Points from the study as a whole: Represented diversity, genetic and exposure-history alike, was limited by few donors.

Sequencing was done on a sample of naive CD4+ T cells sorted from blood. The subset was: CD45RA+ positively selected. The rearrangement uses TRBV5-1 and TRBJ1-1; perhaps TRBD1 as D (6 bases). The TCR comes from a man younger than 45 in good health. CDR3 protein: CASSFGGLEAFF. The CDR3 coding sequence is TGCGCCAGCAGCTTTGGGGGCCTTGAAGCTTTCTTT.